Described below is a single T cell receptor (beta chain) sequence and its context. No antigen is known for it. This sample stems from a study of T-cell memory formation after mild COVID-19. UMIs and sample barcodes were carried by the TCR alpha and TCR beta cDNA libraries that 5'RACE produced using constant-segment primers. TCRdb recomputed calls from the 5' RACE reads with MiXCR, one row per CDR3 protein. The data hold approximately 400,000 distinct CDR3 sequences, with approximately 18% observed a single time. The CDR3 has 13 amino acids. Germline V lookup: CDR1 SNHLY, CDR2 FYNNEI. V lost 8 bases to trimming and J lost 3 bases, with 11 bases between them. Study-wide points: Day 15 to 85 contractors were CD4/CD8 balanced; later expanders leaned CD4+. Still unconfirmed is whether the second-wave clones peaking on day 37 recognized SARS-CoV-2. CD4+ clones that contracted lay mainly in CM and EM; CD8+ ones lay in EMRA.

The sequenced sample consisted of PBMCs or a T cell subset sorted from them (not recorded which). The chain combines TRBV2 with TRBJ2-1; D gene uncertain. The receptor's source is a man aged 18-30 years who had mild COVID-19 (a few samples of this study predate the infection). Cell type and time point are not known. The chain's CDR3 is CASGLEDYNEQFF. In nucleotides, the CDR3 is TGTGCCAGCGGGCTGGAAGACTACAATGAGCAGTTCTTC.